This T cell receptor (beta chain) was sequenced for a study of blood T cell repertoires in COVID-19 (dated by TCRdb to 2018 to 2021). General notes on the study: Samples covering the acute and convalescent phases of COVID-19 were provided by collaborators in the United States, Italy and Spain. The samples were drawn from the first 160 participants of the ongoing ImmuneRACE study and from 1,254 subjects provided by 6 global collaborators. Deeply sampled blood TCRbeta repertoires from subjects exposed to, actively infected with, or recovered from COVID-19 were included in the dataset. Where HLA class I and class II types were available, the types were taken from metadata supplied by the sample provider, not from assay-based typing. The repertoires were released in a freely available public database meant as a resource for research on the immune response to SARS-CoV-2. The material from the prospective study consisted of cDNA or gDNA derived from T cells, B-cell-depleted T cells, or PBMCs. Sample metadata almost always included a de-identified subject ID, COVID-19 status, age in years and sex.

The CDR3 covers 12 residues, taking in both the cysteine and the phenylalanine. This entry keeps only the CDR3 DNA: 36 bases, framed from base 1. The germline V gene (reference sequence) gives CDR1 as LGHDT and CDR2 as YNNKEL. V drops 1 base and J drops 7 bases, leaving 7 bases in between. TCRbeta CDR3 regions were amplified from genomic DNA using the immunoSEQ Assay, a bias-controlled multiplex PCR. The study's processing was this. Nucleated cell counts per sample were estimated from amplification of reference gene primers within the assay. To quantify the absolute abundance of each unique TCRbeta CDR3 rearrangement, sequence reads were collapsed and filtered. For each sample, productive Simpson clonality was calculated by taking the square root of Simpson's diversity index across productive rearrangements. This immuneACCESS table, as held by TCRdb, lists in-frame sequences with V and J called but not all clones. Of the missing ones, under half trace to an unresolved V gene in checked studies; the others have no known cause. D and trimming were read from the DNA, whereas the V and J calls and clone size are those reported in that table. The sample data list about 300,000 clones, and around four fifths of these were observed just once. Of the sample, over 9% is held by the ten largest clones.

Samples from volunteer blood donors who had recovered from COVID-19 were contributed by a second Seattle source. Whole blood was collected in K2EDTA tubes by collaborating institutions according to the institutions' own protocols. For TCRbeta analysis, collaborators shipped samples as frozen whole blood, isolated PBMCs, or DNA extracted from either of those sample types. Broader findings and caveats from the paper: The quantity of clinical and demographic metadata differed by source and by participant and was supplied without curation.

This clone was seen once. Its antigen is unknown. No quality values exist for individual bases; no much larger clone is one base distant. Recombination joined TRBV3-1 (or the pseudogene TRBV3-2) with TRBJ1-2; 5 matching bases give a weak D call of TRBD1. Sequenced: peripheral blood. This TCR came from a woman between 50 and 59 years old who had recovered from COVID-19. The CDR3 corresponds to CASSQGQGGYTF. The base sequence is TGTGCCAGCAGCCAAGGGCAGGGTGGCTACACCTTC.